A single sample gave rise to the 6 T cell receptor beta chains below, sequenced in a study of CD8 T cells in ankylosing spondylitis. TCRdb passed the 5' RACE reads through MiXCR, listing each CDR3 protein once. The table includes 350,000 to 400,000 distinct CDR3 sequences, approximately 20% detected once. Sample: blood, either unsorted or a sorted T cell fraction (not recorded which). The receptors were gathered from a male donor with ankylosing spondylitis or in good health (not recorded which).

In its sample, this clonotype was seen many times. The chain carries TRBV4-2 and TRBJ2-1; D is undetermined. This CDR3 region has 14 residues. Germline V lookup: CDR1 LGHNA, CDR2 YNFKEQ. The V gene lost 0 bases and the J gene lost 8 bases, with 11 bases spanning the gap. Here the CDR3 reads CASSQDGHTDEQFF. The CDR3 DNA reads TGTGCCAGCAGCCAAGATGGGCACACGGATGAGCAGTTCTTC.

The table lists this clonotype with a few counts. The rearrangement links TRBV19 to TRBJ2-5; the match to TRBD1 covers 8 bases. CDR1 and CDR2 from the germline V gene are LNHDA and SQIVND (reference sequence). J was trimmed by 7 bases and V by 6 bases; bases with no gene match: 7. CDR3 length: 13 residues. DNA of the CDR3: TGTGCCAGTAGGGGACAGGCTAAGGGGACCCAGTACTTC. It is translated as CASRGQAKGTQYF. Variable domain in full (rest from reference TRBV19 and TRBJ2-5): DGGITQSPKYLFRKEGQNVTLSCEQNLNHDAMYWYRQDPGQGLRLIYYSQIVNDFQKGDIAEGYSVSREKKESFPLTVTSAQKNPTAFYLCASRGQAKGTQYFGPGTRLLVL.

The chain uses TRBV5-1 and TRBJ2-5, with 8 nucleotides matching TRBD2. CDR3 length: 16 amino acids. The ends lost 4 bases at V and 2 bases at J; junction bases unmatched: 10. CDR1 is SGHRS, CDR2 YFSETQ, per germline. CDR3 sequence (DNA): TGCGCCAGCAGCCCGACCGGGGGGGGAACTCAAGAGACCCAGTACTTC. Its translation is CASSPTGGGTQETQYF.

This clonotype has just a few counts. The genes are TRBV7-9 and TRBJ2-7; D might be TRBD1 or TRBD2, each matching 5 bases. Germline V gene lookup returns CDR1 SEHNR and CDR2 FQNEAQ (reference sequence). Trimming stripped 1 base from V and 3 bases from J, with 13 bases between. This CDR3 is built from 15 residues. The CDR3, as DNA: TGTGCCAGCAGCTTAGGGGACGTCGGAGGCTACGAGCAGTACTTC. Encoded protein: CASSLGDVGGYEQYF.

This sequence joins TRBV24-1 and TRBJ2-2; possible D gene TRBD1, 5 bases. CDR1 and CDR2 from the germline V gene are KGHDR and SFDVKD. The CDR3 is 15 amino acids. The V and J ends lost 4 bases and 1 base respectively, with 9 bases between them. CDR3 DNA: TGTGCCACCAGTGAACCCGGACAGAACACCGGGGAGCTGTTTTTT. Translating it yields CATSEPGQNTGELFF.

The J gene is TRBJ2-2, the V gene TRBV29-1; TRBD1 or TRBD2 may be the D gene (5 bases each). This CDR3 is built from 14 residues. The V end lost 3 bases, the J end lost 7 bases, and 15 bases lay between the germline ends. Germline V CDR1 and CDR2: SQVTM, ANQGSEA. CDR3 in amino acids: CSVEAGDAGGELFF. CDR3 coding DNA: TGCAGCGTTGAGGCTGGGGACGCCGGCGGGGAGCTGTTTTTT.